The next 13 T cell receptor beta chains were all read from a single sample in a study of shared clonotypes between healthy human individuals. The method was immunoSEQ multiplex PCR; TCRdb's version includes in-frame clones alone and lacks a portion of them. The table records 1,500,000 or so clones, around 98.5% of them present only once. The sequencing sample was made of naive CD4+ T cells sorted from blood. Subset given: CD45RA+ positively selected. The receptors were sampled from a man between 25 and 39 years old in good health.

The genes are TRBV7-2 and TRBJ2-7; 9 bases are a match to TRBD2. In germline, CDR1 is SGHTA, CDR2 FQGNSA. The CDR3 sequence is 15 residues long. V lost 0 bases, J lost 5 bases, and 5 bases stayed unmatched. The CDR3 protein is CASSLASGSIHEQYF. CDR3 sequence (DNA): TGTGCCAGCAGCTTAGCTAGCGGGAGCATCCACGAGCAGTACTTC.

This clone came up once. This chain joins TRBV30 and TRBJ1-2, with a tentative D call TRBD1 (5 bases). With 5 bases removed from V and 5 bases from J, the gap between germline ends came to 12 bases. The CDR3 spans 12 residues. The germline V gene has CDR1 GTSNPN and CDR2 SVGIG (reference sequence). The CDR3 protein is CAWGGTEYGYTF. Written as DNA, the CDR3 is TGTGCCTGGGGTGGGACGGAATATGGCTACACCTTC.

The chain employs TRBV28 and TRBJ1-4, with TRBD1 identical over 8 bases. CDR1 and CDR2 (germline): MDHEN, SYDVKM. This CDR3 spans 15 amino acids. V was pared by 4 bases and J by 8 bases, with 9 bases of the junction left unmatched. CDR3 sequence reads: CASSSPNRGVEKLFF. For the CDR3, the DNA is TGTGCCAGCAGTTCCCCAAACAGGGGGGTGGAAAAACTGTTTTTT.

The rearrangement joins TRBV15 to TRBJ2-7; D is undetermined. The CDR3 is 14 residues long. Germline V gene lookup returns CDR1 LNHNV and CDR2 YYDKDF (reference sequence). Trimming cost V 5 bases and J 6 bases, with 17 bases left between them. DNA of the CDR3: TGTGCCACCAGCGCATCCGGCGCCCGCGGCGAGCAGTACTTC. Translated, it gives CATSASGARGEQYF.

The V and J genes are TRBV9 and TRBJ1-2, with 7 bases that match TRBD1. This CDR3 has 17 residues. CDR1 is SGDLS and CDR2 is YYNGEE in the germline V gene. Unmatched junction bases numbered 9, after V lost 0 bases and J lost 1 base. The CDR3 protein is CASSVVPTGLNNYGYTF. CDR3 in DNA: TGTGCCAGCAGCGTAGTACCGACAGGGCTAAATAACTATGGCTACACCTTC.

The chain recombines TRBV6-6 with TRBJ2-1, with 12 positions matching TRBD2. V trimming: 6 bases; J trimming: 5 bases; junction bases outside the gene matches: 8. The germline CDR1 and CDR2 sequences are MNHNY and SVGAGI (reference sequence). The CDR3 totals 16 residues. DNA for the CDR3: TGTGCCAGCAGACGGACTAGCGGGAATCAGGACAATGAGCAGTTCTTC. Translation gives CASRRTSGNQDNEQFF.

This chain links TRBV28 with TRBJ2-7, with unresolved D. This CDR3 contains 12 residues. Per the germline V gene, CDR1 is MDHEN and CDR2 is SYDVKM. Trimming removed 4 bases from V and 8 bases from J, with 12 bases in between. CDR3 nucleotide sequence: TGTGCCAGCAGTTCGGGCATCATCAAGCAGTACTTC. Protein: CASSSGIIKQYF.

As for this clone: One junction end does not reproduce the germline sequence, and a read error may be involved. This chain uses TRBV7-2 with TRBJ1-5; D perhaps matches TRBD1 (5 bases). Germline-derived CDR1 and CDR2 are SGHTA and FQGNSA. There are 15 residues in the CDR3. This CDR3 is CASRLAWGPGFPQHF. Written as DNA, the CDR3 is TGTGCCAGCAGGTTAGCATGGGGCCCGGGGTTTCCCCAGCATTTT.

V usage is TRBV30 and J usage is TRBJ1-1; a weak D match, TRBD1 (6 bases). Germline V gene sequence: CDR1 GTSNPN, CDR2 SVGIG (reference sequence). V was clipped by 6 bases and J by 2 bases, with 13 bases between them. The CDR3 totals 13 residues. CDR3 protein: CACITGHNTEAFF. CDR3 in DNA: TGTGCCTGCATCACGGGACACAACACTGAAGCTTTCTTT.

This chain joins TRBV11-2 and TRBJ2-1; unclear D gene. The CDR3 runs 15 residues. V dropped 4 bases and J dropped 3 bases, with 13 bases sitting between them. Per the germline V gene, CDR1 is SGHAT and CDR2 is FQNNGV. In DNA form, the CDR3 reads TGTGCCAGCAGCTCCCTGAGGTATAGCTACAATGAGCAGTTCTTC. It encodes CASSSLRYSYNEQFF.

This clone has just a few counts. The chain has TRBV28 and TRBJ2-7, with D tentatively TRBD1 (5 bases). The CDR3 runs to 14 residues. The germline V gene has CDR1 MDHEN and CDR2 SYDVKM. The V and J ends lost 1 base and 9 bases respectively, with 16 bases between them. The CDR3 DNA follows: TGTGCCAGCAGTTTATTGGGGCAGGTCCCGGGGCAGTACTTC. This gives the protein CASSLLGQVPGQYF. The variable domain in full, with the rest retrieved from reference TRBV28 and TRBJ2-7, is DVKVTQSSRYLVKRTGEKVFLECVQDMDHENMFWYRQDPGLGLRLIYFSYDVKMKEKGDIPEGYSVSREKKERFSLILESASTNQTSMYLCASSLLGQVPGQYFGPGTRLTVT.

The V call is TRBV5-1, the J call TRBJ2-7; TRBD1 agrees at 7 bases. This CDR3 is 15 amino acids long. Germline V CDR1 and CDR2: SGHRS, YFSETQ. J was trimmed by 5 bases and V by 2 bases; bases with no gene match: 10. The CDR3 loop reads CASSFDRVSGNEQYF. CDR3 sequence (DNA): TGCGCCAGCAGCTTCGACAGGGTTTCAGGCAACGAGCAGTACTTC.

The chain couples TRBV18 to TRBJ2-3, with a tentative D call TRBD2 (6 bases). Between the trimmed V and J ends, which lost 5 bases and 1 base, there was a span of 13 bases. The CDR3 consists of 15 residues. Germline CDR1 is KGHSH and CDR2 is LQKENI. The DNA of the CDR3 is TGTGCCAGCTCATCGTTAGCGGCACGCACAGATACGCAGTATTTT. Its protein product is CASSSLAARTDTQYF.